This TCR beta chain was documented in a study of blood T cell repertoires in COVID-19. For the study at large: Material from acute and convalescent COVID-19 was sourced from the United States, Italy and Spain.

V shed 1 base and J 4 bases; nucleotides not matched to a gene: 8. This CDR3 contains 17 residues. Germline values: CDR1 LNHDA, CDR2 SQIVND (reference sequence). Only in-frame clones appear in the TCRdb table, and some are missing; sequencing was by immunoSEQ multiplex PCR. In the table there are roughly 170,000 clones, roughly 90% of which are singletons. Sample: peripheral blood. This clonotype was obtained from a man between 65 and 80 years old with active or convalescent COVID-19. J is TRBJ2-5 and V is TRBV19, with 11 positions matching TRBD2. The CDR3: CASSIGLGLAGGETQYF. The CDR3 coding sequence is TGTGCCAGTAGTATAGGCCTCGGGCTAGCGGGAGGAGAGACCCAGTACTTC.